These T cell receptor beta chains were read from a single sample in a study of human CD8 memory T cell subsets. TCRdb re-called the 5' RACE reads, yielding one record per CDR3 amino acid sequence without DNA. The data show about 12,000 distinct CDR3 sequences, and the top ten clones hold 12% to 15%. Sample: CD8+ T cells from PBMCs. The receptors were sampled from a human donor in good health. The CDR3 runs from the conserved cysteine through the conserved F or W. Fields, in order: J gene, V gene, clone size, CDR3 protein. For some rows the clone size is stated as once, few or many, or as a class when expanded; others skip it.

j_call: TRBJ2-7
v_call: TRBV12-3/TRBV12-4
clone_size: -
cdr3_aa: CASSFSPYEQYF

j_call: TRBJ1-1
v_call: TRBV6-5
clone_size: -
cdr3_aa: CASSNRAREAFF

j_call: TRBJ2-7
v_call: TRBV7-9
clone_size: -
cdr3_aa: CASSPIYEQYF

j_call: TRBJ2-1
v_call: TRBV5-1
clone_size: -
cdr3_aa: CASSFNGGDNEQFF

j_call: TRBJ2-3
v_call: TRBV28
clone_size: -
cdr3_aa: CASSSGRVTDTQYF

j_call: TRBJ1-1
v_call: TRBV6-5
clone_size: -
cdr3_aa: CASSYSTEAFF

j_call: TRBJ1-5
v_call: TRBV7-2
clone_size: -
cdr3_aa: CASSSQGNQPQHF

j_call: TRBJ1-2
v_call: TRBV14
clone_size: -
cdr3_aa: CASSPAQGGPYGYTF

j_call: TRBJ2-5
v_call: TRBV6-5
clone_size: -
cdr3_aa: CASSFWTGGQETQYF

j_call: TRBJ2-7
v_call: TRBV29-1
clone_size: -
cdr3_aa: CSVDLGTSGARSYEQYF

j_call: TRBJ1-6
v_call: TRBV7-9
clone_size: -
cdr3_aa: CASSLPGWALHF

j_call: TRBJ2-2
v_call: TRBV28
clone_size: -
cdr3_aa: CASSLEYRGLNTGELFF

j_call: TRBJ2-1
v_call: TRBV19
clone_size: -
cdr3_aa: CASGVRLYNEQFF

j_call: TRBJ2-3
v_call: TRBV4-1
clone_size: -
cdr3_aa: CASSQEWREADTQYF

j_call: TRBJ2-3
v_call: TRBV20-1
clone_size: medium-sized
cdr3_aa: CSARPESVDTQYF

j_call: TRBJ2-7
v_call: TRBV28
clone_size: -
cdr3_aa: CASSLGDRADGWEQYF

j_call: TRBJ1-2
v_call: TRBV10-3
clone_size: -
cdr3_aa: CAPGQGKGGYTF

j_call: TRBJ2-1
v_call: TRBV6-2/TRBV6-3
clone_size: -
cdr3_aa: CASSYGGLASVNEQFF

j_call: TRBJ1-1
v_call: TRBV4-3
clone_size: medium-sized
cdr3_aa: CASSQVRGWTEAFF

j_call: TRBJ1-1
v_call: TRBV12-3/TRBV12-4
clone_size: -
cdr3_aa: CASSLGENEAFF

j_call: TRBJ2-1
v_call: TRBV7-8
clone_size: -
cdr3_aa: CASSPGLAGNEQFF

j_call: TRBJ2-7
v_call: TRBV6-6
clone_size: -
cdr3_aa: CASSYSPTGTREQYF

j_call: TRBJ2-1
v_call: TRBV6-1
clone_size: medium-sized
cdr3_aa: CASSEGGANEQFF

j_call: TRBJ2-1
v_call: TRBV20-1
clone_size: -
cdr3_aa: CSARDPPGLAVDEQFF

j_call: TRBJ2-2
v_call: TRBV4-3
clone_size: -
cdr3_aa: CASSQDRTRAGELFF

j_call: TRBJ2-7
v_call: TRBV28
clone_size: -
cdr3_aa: CASRQGYNEQYF

j_call: TRBJ2-3
v_call: TRBV20-1
clone_size: -
cdr3_aa: CSTKTGHSTDTQYF

j_call: TRBJ1-2
v_call: TRBV7-9
clone_size: -
cdr3_aa: CASSPTFGGLYGYTF

j_call: TRBJ1-5
v_call: TRBV5-6
clone_size: -
cdr3_aa: CASSLTGTGGPLWQPQHF

j_call: TRBJ2-1
v_call: TRBV5-5
clone_size: -
cdr3_aa: CASGRDGEHNEQFF